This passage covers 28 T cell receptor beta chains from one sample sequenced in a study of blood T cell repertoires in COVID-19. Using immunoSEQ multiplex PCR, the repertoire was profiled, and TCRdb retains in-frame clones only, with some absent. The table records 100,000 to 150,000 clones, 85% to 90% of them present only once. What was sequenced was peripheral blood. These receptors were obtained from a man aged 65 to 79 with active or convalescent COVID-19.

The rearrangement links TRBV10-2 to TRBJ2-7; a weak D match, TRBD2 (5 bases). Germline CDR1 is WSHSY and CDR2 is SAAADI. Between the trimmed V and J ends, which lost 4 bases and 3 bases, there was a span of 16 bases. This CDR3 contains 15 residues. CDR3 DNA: TGCGCCAGCAGTGCGGCGTCAACGGGGATCTACGAGCAGTACTTC. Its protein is CASSAASTGIYEQYF.

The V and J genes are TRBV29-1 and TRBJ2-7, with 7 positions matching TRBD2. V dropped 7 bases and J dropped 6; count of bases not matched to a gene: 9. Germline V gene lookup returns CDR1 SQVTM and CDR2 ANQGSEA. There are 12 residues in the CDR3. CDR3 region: CSAVGGLVEQYF. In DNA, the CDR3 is TGCAGCGCCGTGGGGGGGTTGGTCGAGCAGTACTTC.

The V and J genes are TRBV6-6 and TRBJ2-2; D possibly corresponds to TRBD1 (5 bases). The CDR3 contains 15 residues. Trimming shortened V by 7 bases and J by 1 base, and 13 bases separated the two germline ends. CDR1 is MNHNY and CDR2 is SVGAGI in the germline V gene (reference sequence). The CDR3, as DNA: TGTGCCAGCAAAGAGCCCAGGGTGAACACCGGGGAGCTGTTTTTT. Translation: CASKEPRVNTGELFF.

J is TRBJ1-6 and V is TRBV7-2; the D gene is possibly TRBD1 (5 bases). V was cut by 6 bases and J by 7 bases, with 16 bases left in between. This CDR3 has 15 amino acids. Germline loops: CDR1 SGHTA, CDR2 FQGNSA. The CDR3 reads CASSQGASLNSPLHF. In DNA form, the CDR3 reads TGTGCCAGCAGTCAAGGGGCCAGTCTAAATTCACCCCTCCACTTT. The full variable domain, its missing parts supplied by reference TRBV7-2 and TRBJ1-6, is GAGVSQSPSNKVTEKGKDVELRCDPISGHTALYWYRQSLGQGLEFLIYFQGNSAPDKSGLPSDRFSAERTGGSVSTLTIQRTQQEDSAVYLCASSQGASLNSPLHFGNGTRLTVT.

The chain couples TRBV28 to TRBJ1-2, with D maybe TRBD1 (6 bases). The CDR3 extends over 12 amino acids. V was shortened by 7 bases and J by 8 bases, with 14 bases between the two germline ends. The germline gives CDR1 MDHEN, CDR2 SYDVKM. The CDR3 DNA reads TGTGCCAGCATTGAACAGGGTGTAGGCTACACCTTC. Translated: CASIEQGVGYTF.

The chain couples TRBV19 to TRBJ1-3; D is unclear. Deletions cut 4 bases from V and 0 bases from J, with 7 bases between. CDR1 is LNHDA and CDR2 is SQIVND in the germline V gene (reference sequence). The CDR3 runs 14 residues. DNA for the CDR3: TGTGCCAGTAGTAACAGTTACTCTGGAAACACCATATATTTT. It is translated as CASSNSYSGNTIYF. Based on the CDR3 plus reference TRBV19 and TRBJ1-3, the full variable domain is DGGITQSPKYLFRKEGQNVTLSCEQNLNHDAMYWYRQDPGQGLRLIYYSQIVNDFQKGDIAEGYSVSREKKESFPLTVTSAQKNPTAFYLCASSNSYSGNTIYFGEGSWLTVV.

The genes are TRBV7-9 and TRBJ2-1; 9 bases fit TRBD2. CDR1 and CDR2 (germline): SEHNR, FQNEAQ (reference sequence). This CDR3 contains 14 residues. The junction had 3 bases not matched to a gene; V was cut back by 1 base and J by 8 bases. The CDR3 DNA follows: TGTGCCAGCAGCTTAGGGCTAGCGGGGTATGAGCAGTTCTTC. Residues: CASSLGLAGYEQFF.

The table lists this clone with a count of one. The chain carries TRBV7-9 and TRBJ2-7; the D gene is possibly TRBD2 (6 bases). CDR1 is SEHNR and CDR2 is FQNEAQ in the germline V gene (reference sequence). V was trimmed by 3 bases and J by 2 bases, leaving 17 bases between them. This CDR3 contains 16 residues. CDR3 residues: CASSFGDGSKTYEQYF. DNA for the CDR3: TGTGCCAGCAGCTTCGGCGACGGGAGTAAGACCTACGAGCAGTACTTC.

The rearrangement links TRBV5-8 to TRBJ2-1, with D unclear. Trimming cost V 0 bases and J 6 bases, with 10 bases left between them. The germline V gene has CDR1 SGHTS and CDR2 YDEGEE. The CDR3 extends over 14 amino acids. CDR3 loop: CASSLGQDVNEQFF. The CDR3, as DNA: TGTGCCAGCAGCTTGGGCCAGGATGTCAATGAGCAGTTCTTC.

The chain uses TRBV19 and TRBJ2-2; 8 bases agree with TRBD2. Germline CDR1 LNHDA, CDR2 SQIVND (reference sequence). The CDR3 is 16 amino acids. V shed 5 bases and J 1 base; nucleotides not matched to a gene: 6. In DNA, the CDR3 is TGTGCCAGTAGTGTGGGCAGCGGGGGGAACACCGGGGAGCTGTTTTTT. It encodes CASSVGSGGNTGELFF.

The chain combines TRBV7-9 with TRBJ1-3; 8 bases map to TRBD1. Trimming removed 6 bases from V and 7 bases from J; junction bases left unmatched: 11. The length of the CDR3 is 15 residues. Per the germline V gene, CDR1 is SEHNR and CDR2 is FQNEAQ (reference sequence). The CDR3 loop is CASSPTGQGTNTIYF. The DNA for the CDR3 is TGTGCCAGCAGTCCAACCGGACAGGGTACTAACACCATATATTTT.

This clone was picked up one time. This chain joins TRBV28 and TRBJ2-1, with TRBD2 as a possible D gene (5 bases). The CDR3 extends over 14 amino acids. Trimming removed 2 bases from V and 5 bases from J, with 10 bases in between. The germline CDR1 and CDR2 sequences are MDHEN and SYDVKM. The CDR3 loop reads CASSLPSRHNEQFF. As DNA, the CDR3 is TGTGCCAGCAGTTTACCTAGCCGACACAATGAGCAGTTCTTC.

The CDR3 is CASSLEGDTEAFF. The CDR3 DNA is TGTGCCAGCAGTTTAGAAGGGGACACTGAAGCTTTCTTT. The chain recombines TRBV27 with TRBJ1-1, with a possible D match to TRBD1 (5 bases). Between the trimmed V and J ends, which lost 2 bases and 3 bases, there was a span of 7 bases. Germline V gene lookup returns CDR1 MNHEY and CDR2 SMNVEV (reference sequence). The CDR3 consists of 13 residues.

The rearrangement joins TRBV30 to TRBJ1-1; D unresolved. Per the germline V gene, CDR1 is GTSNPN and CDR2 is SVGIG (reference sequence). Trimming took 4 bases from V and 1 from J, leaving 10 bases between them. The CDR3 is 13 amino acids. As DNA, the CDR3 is TGTGCCTGGAATCCCCTCCGGAACACTGAAGCTTTCTTT. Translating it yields CAWNPLRNTEAFF.

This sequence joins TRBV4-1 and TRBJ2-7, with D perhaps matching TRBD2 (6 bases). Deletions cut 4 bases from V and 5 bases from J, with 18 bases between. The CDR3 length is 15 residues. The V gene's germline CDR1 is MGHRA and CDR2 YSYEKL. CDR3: CASSPRRGAGDEQYF. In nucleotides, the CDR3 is TGCGCCAGCAGCCCGAGGCGCGGGGCCGGGGACGAGCAGTACTTC.

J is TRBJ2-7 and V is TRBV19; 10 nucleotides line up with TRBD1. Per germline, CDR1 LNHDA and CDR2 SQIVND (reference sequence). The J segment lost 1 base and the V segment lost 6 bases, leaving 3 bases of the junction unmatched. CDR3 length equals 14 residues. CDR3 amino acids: CASRPGQGSYEQYF. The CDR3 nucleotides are TGTGCCAGTAGGCCGGGACAGGGGTCCTACGAGCAGTACTTC.

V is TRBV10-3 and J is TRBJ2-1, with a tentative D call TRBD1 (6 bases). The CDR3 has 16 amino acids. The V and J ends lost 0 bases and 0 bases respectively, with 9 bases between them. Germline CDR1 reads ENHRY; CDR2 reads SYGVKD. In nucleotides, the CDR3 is TGTGCCATCAGTGAGTCAGGGGGAGTCTCCTACAATGAGCAGTTCTTC. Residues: CAISESGGVSYNEQFF.

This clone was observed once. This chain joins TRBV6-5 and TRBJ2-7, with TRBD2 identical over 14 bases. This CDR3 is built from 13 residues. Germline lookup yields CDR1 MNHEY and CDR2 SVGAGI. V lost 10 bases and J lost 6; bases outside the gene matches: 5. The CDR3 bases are TGTGCCACCGGACTAGCGGGAGGCGCCGAGCAGTACTTC. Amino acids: CATGLAGGAEQYF.

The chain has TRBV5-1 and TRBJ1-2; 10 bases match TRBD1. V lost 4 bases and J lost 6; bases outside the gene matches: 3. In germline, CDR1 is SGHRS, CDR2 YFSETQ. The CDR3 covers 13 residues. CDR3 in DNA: TGCGCCAGCAGCGAGGGACAGGGGAATGGCTACACCTTC. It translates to CASSEGQGNGYTF.

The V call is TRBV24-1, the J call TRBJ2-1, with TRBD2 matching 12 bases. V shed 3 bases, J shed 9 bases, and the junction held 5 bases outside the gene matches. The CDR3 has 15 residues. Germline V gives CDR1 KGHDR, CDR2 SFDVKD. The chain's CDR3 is CATSDRLAGVREQFF. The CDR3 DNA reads TGTGCCACCAGTGATCGACTAGCGGGAGTGCGTGAGCAGTTCTTC.

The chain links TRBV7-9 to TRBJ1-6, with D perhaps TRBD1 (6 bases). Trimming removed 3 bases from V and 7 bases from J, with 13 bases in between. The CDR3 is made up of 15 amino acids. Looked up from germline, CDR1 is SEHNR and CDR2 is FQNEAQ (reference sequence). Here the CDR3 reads CASSLEAGVNSPLHF. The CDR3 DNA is TGTGCCAGCAGCTTGGAGGCAGGGGTAAATTCACCCCTCCACTTT.

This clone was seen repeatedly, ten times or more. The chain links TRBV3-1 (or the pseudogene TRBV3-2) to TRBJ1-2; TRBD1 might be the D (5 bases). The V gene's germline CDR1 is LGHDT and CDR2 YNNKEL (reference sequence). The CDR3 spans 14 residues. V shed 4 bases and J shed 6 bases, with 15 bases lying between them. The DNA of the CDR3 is TGTGCCAGCAGCCCCCTGGGGCAGGGCCATGGCTACACCTTC. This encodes CASSPLGQGHGYTF.

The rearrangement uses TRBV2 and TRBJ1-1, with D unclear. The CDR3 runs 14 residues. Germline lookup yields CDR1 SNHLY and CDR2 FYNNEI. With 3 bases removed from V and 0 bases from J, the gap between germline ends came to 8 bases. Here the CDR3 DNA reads TGTGCCAGCAGTGACACGGGGATGAACACTGAAGCTTTCTTT. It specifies CASSDTGMNTEAFF.

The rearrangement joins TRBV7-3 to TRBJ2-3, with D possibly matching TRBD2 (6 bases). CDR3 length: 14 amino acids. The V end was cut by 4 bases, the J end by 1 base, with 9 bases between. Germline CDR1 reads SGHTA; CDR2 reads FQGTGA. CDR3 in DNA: TGTGCCAGCAGCTCTGGGACTGGCACAGATACGCAGTATTTT. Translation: CASSSGTGTDTQYF.

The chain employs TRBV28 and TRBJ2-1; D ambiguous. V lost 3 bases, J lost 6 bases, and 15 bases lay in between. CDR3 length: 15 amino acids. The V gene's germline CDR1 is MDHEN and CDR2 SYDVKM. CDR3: CASSLVLGLTNEQFF. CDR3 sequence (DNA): TGTGCCAGCAGTTTGGTGTTGGGCTTAACCAATGAGCAGTTCTTC. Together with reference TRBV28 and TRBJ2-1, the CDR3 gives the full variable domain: DVKVTQSSRYLVKRTGEKVFLECVQDMDHENMFWYRQDPGLGLRLIYFSYDVKMKEKGDIPEGYSVSREKKERFSLILESASTNQTSMYLCASSLVLGLTNEQFFGPGTRLTVL.

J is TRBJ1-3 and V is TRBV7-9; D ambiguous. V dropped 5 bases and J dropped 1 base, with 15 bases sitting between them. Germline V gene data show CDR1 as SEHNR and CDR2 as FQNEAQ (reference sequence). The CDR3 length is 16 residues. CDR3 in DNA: TGTGCCAGCAGCCCCAGGACTGCCCATTCTGGAAACACCATATATTTT. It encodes CASSPRTAHSGNTIYF.

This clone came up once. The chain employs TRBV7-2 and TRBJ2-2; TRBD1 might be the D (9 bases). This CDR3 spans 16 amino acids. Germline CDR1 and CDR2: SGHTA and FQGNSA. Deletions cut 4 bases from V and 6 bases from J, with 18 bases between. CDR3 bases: TGTGCCAGCAGCTCGTACAGGGGGCGGGAGGCCGGGGAGCTGTTTTTT. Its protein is CASSSYRGREAGELFF. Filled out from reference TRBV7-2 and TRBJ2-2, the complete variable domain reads GAGVSQSPSNKVTEKGKDVELRCDPISGHTALYWYRQSLGQGLEFLIYFQGNSAPDKSGLPSDRFSAERTGGSVSTLTIQRTQQEDSAVYLCASSSYRGREAGELFFGEGSRLTVL.

As DNA, the CDR3 is TGTGCCAGCAGTCCTCGCCCTACCACCGATTTCTACGAGCAGTACTTC. This translates into CASSPRPTTDFYEQYF. V usage is TRBV27 and J usage is TRBJ2-7; D is unclear. Trimming shortened V by 5 bases and J by 3 bases, and 20 bases separated the two germline ends. The length of the CDR3 is 16 residues. Germline-derived CDR1 and CDR2 are MNHEY and SMNVEV (reference sequence).